The entry that follows covers one T cell receptor (beta chain) sequence. CDR1 and CDR2 (germline): SEHNR, FQNEAQ (reference sequence). This CDR3 has 15 amino acids. Trimming took 3 bases from V and 9 from J; bases not matched to a gene: 4. The sample comes from a study of blood T cell repertoires in COVID-19. Overall study context: From the United States, Italy and Spain came samples of acute and convalescent COVID-19. T cells, B-cell-depleted T cells, or PBMCs supplied cDNA or gDNA.

As originally analysed: The assay estimated nucleated cells by amplifying reference gene primers. The data were produced by immunoSEQ multiplex PCR, yet TCRdb's version contains in-frame clones alone and is incomplete. That table gives V, J and clone size, and the DNA gave D and trimming. This table holds some 62,000 clones, roughly 88% found once. The chain carries TRBV7-9 and TRBJ2-1; 14 bases align to TRBD2. The origin of this receptor is a human donor in a cohort sampled during active COVID-19. Sequences were obtained from peripheral blood. The CDR3 coding sequence is TGTGCCAGCAGCTTGGGACTAGCGGGAGTTGGTGAGCAGTTCTTC. This encodes CASSLGLAGVGEQFF.